This T cell receptor beta chain is from a study of siplizumab effects on memory and regulatory T cells. Study conclusions and caveats: Greater diversity than memory cells seemed evident in naive T cells, which also appeared to be major alloresponse contributors. The study found that mappable alloreactive CD4+ clones averaged approximately 69% Treg-derived with siplizumab and roughly 27% in controls. A small minority of alloreactive clones were mapped to unstimulated subsets.

The assay was immunoSEQ multiplex PCR, and TCRdb's table has in-frame clones only and misses some. The sample contains over 65,000 clones, 95% of which appear only once. Trimming took off 0 bases at V and 1 base at J, with 10 bases between the two ends. CDR1 SGDLS and CDR2 YYNGEE come from the germline V gene. This CDR3 is 15 amino acids long. On this clone: Its antigen is unknown.

The sequencing sample was made of CD8+ T cells sorted from blood. The receptor was derived from a human donor in good health. The chain joins TRBV9 to TRBJ2-5, with D maybe TRBD2 (5 bases). The chain's CDR3 is CASSVAGGSQETQYF. The CDR3 DNA follows: TGTGCCAGCAGCGTAGCGGGCGGGTCCCAAGAGACCCAGTACTTC.